This is a list of T cell receptor beta chains from one sample in a study of T cell responses to AZD1222 COVID-19 vaccine. The protocol was immunoSEQ multiplex PCR, while the TCRdb copy is restricted to in-frame clones and leaves out a portion. Of roughly 80,000 clones detected, under 95% appear once; the ten largest clones hold 3.5% to 5.5%. The starting material was peripheral blood, obtained on day 0 of MenACWY control vaccination. The receptors derive from an adult in good health. Both conserved end residues are part of each CDR3. Fields, in order: J gene, D gene, clone size, V gene, CDR3 protein, CDR3 DNA. D genes are given only for firm matches. Size values are once, few and many counts, or a class for expanded clones, and some rows have none.

j_gene: TRBJ2-1
d_gene: NA
abundance: once
v_gene: TRBV11-3
CDR3aa: CASSFGGPGEQFF
CDR3nt: TGTGCCAGCAGCTTCGGAGGGCCAGGTGAGCAGTTCTTC

j_gene: TRBJ2-1
d_gene: TRBD2
abundance: once
v_gene: TRBV19
CDR3aa: CASGTSGYNEQFF
CDR3nt: TGTGCCAGTGGGACTAGCGGGTACAATGAGCAGTTCTTC

j_gene: TRBJ1-2
d_gene: TRBD1
abundance: NA
v_gene: TRBV3-1/TRBV3-2
CDR3aa: CASSHRDRSYGYTF
CDR3nt: TGTGCCAGCAGCCACCGGGACAGAAGCTATGGCTACACCTTC

j_gene: TRBJ1-1
d_gene: NA
abundance: NA
v_gene: TRBV7-9
CDR3aa: CASGGEAFF
CDR3nt: TGTGCCAGCGGGGGTGAAGCTTTCTTT

j_gene: TRBJ2-2
d_gene: TRBD2
abundance: NA
v_gene: TRBV2
CDR3aa: CASRGTSGSSGELFF
CDR3nt: TGTGCCAGCAGGGGGACTAGCGGGAGTTCCGGGGAGCTGTTTTTT

j_gene: TRBJ2-3
d_gene: NA
abundance: NA
v_gene: TRBV15
CDR3aa: CATSREGYTQYF
CDR3nt: TGTGCCACCAGCAGAGAAGGGTATACGCAGTATTTT

j_gene: TRBJ2-1
d_gene: TRBD1
abundance: NA
v_gene: TRBV5-1
CDR3aa: CASSSPGQGPGVIAAAGNEQFF
CDR3nt: TGCGCCAGCAGCTCGCCGGGACAGGGGCCCGGGGTAATAGCGGCCGCCGGCAATGAGCAGTTCTTC

j_gene: TRBJ2-3
d_gene: NA
abundance: NA
v_gene: TRBV11-2
CDR3aa: CASSPLSTGALADTQYF
CDR3nt: TGTGCCAGCAGCCCACTATCGACGGGAGCCCTAGCAGATACGCAGTATTTT

j_gene: TRBJ2-3
d_gene: TRBD2
abundance: NA
v_gene: TRBV29-1
CDR3aa: CSVEVLAGGPRGFHFTDTQYF
CDR3nt: TGCAGCGTTGAAGTGCTAGCGGGAGGGCCTCGTGGTTTCCACTTCACAGATACGCAGTATTTT

j_gene: TRBJ2-2
d_gene: NA
abundance: once
v_gene: TRBV7-7
CDR3aa: CASSLAVAANTGELFF
CDR3nt: TGTGCCAGCAGCTTAGCGGTAGCGGCGAACACCGGGGAGCTGTTTTTT

j_gene: TRBJ2-1
d_gene: TRBD2
abundance: medium-sized
v_gene: TRBV24-1
CDR3aa: CATSDGRFNNEQFF
CDR3nt: TGTGCCACCAGTGACGGGAGGTTCAACAATGAGCAGTTCTTC

j_gene: TRBJ2-1
d_gene: NA
abundance: NA
v_gene: TRBV4-3
CDR3aa: CASSQTLGGADEQFF
CDR3nt: TGCGCCAGCAGCCAGACCCTAGGGGGGGCGGATGAGCAGTTCTTC

j_gene: TRBJ1-1
d_gene: NA
abundance: NA
v_gene: TRBV29-1
CDR3aa: CSAARGGTEAFF
CDR3nt: TGCAGCGCCGCGCGGGGCGGCACTGAAGCTTTCTTT

j_gene: TRBJ1-1
d_gene: NA
abundance: NA
v_gene: TRBV9
CDR3aa: CASSPRGTEAFF
CDR3nt: TGTGCCAGCAGCCCCCGGGGCACTGAAGCTTTCTTT

j_gene: TRBJ2-1
d_gene: NA
abundance: NA
v_gene: TRBV28
CDR3aa: CASSLVVEREQFF
CDR3nt: TGTGCCAGCAGTTTAGTTGTTGAGCGTGAGCAGTTCTTC